The 32 T cell receptor beta chains below come from one sample, sequenced in a study of CD8+ T cells in alopecia areata. Reverse transcribed after extraction, RNA yielded cDNA as the sequencing template. Sequenced by immunoSEQ multiplex PCR; TCRdb stores in-frame clones only, minus some. The table includes 150,000 to 180,000 clones, 45% to 55% detected once. The sequencing here drew on CD8+ T cells sorted from blood, taken at week 0. The receptors were gathered from a human donor with alopecia areata.

The rearrangement links TRBV30 to TRBJ1-1, with 11 bases matching TRBD1. CDR1 is GTSNPN, CDR2 SVGIG, per germline (reference sequence). This CDR3 is 16 amino acids long. The CDR3 DNA follows: TGTGCTTGTTCGGGGACAGGGGGTACCTGGAACACTGAAGCTTTCTTT. This gives the protein CACSGTGGTWNTEAFF.

In this sample, this clone turned up a few times. The chain has TRBV13 and TRBJ2-7; 11 bases line up with TRBD1. Looked up from germline, CDR1 is PRHDT and CDR2 is FYEKMQ (reference sequence). This CDR3 has 17 residues. The trim removed 2 bases at V and 5 bases at J, leaving 11 bases unmatched. CDR3 residues: CASSLLAGTGGFHEQYF. The DNA for the CDR3 is TGTGCCAGCAGCTTACTCGCCGGGACAGGGGGATTCCACGAGCAGTACTTC.

This clone was observed a few times. The V gene is TRBV7-9, the J gene TRBJ2-1, with unresolved D. The V end lost 4 bases, the J end lost 8 bases, and 9 bases lay between the germline ends. Germline assignment: CDR1 SEHNR and CDR2 FQNEAQ (reference sequence). CDR3 length: 12 residues. This CDR3 is CASSWASDEQFF. The CDR3 nucleotides read TGTGCCAGCAGCTGGGCCTCCGATGAGCAGTTCTTC.

This chain connects TRBV29-1 to TRBJ1-1, with unresolved D. V was shortened by 5 bases and J by 7 bases, with 11 bases between the two germline ends. Germline V gene sequence: CDR1 SQVTM, CDR2 ANQGSEA. This CDR3 has 11 residues. CDR3 coding DNA: TGCAGCGTTCGATGGGGTGTTGAAGCTTTCTTT. Translating gives CSVRWGVEAFF.

This chain uses TRBV29-1 with TRBJ2-7; D is uncertain. The CDR3 is 11 amino acids. V lost 6 bases and J lost 5, with 11 bases in between. Germline CDR1 reads SQVTM; CDR2 reads ANQGSEA. The CDR3 spells CSVTLSDEQYF. Here the CDR3 DNA reads TGCAGCGTGACATTGAGCGACGAGCAGTACTTC.

This clone was picked up a small number of times. J is TRBJ2-7 and V is TRBV27; the D is unclear. The V and J ends lost 5 bases and 1 base respectively, with 6 bases between them. The CDR3 has 12 residues. Germline values: CDR1 MNHEY, CDR2 SMNVEV (reference sequence). The CDR3 spells CASSLNSYEQYF. The CDR3 DNA reads TGTGCCAGCAGTCTAAATTCCTACGAGCAGTACTTC.

The rearrangement links TRBV4-3 to TRBJ1-5; no clear D gene. The length of the CDR3 is 16 residues. In germline, CDR1 is LGHNA, CDR2 YSLEER. V shed 0 bases and J shed 6 bases, with 15 bases lying between them. This CDR3 is CASSQDLQSDGQPQHF. The DNA of the CDR3 is TGCGCCAGCAGCCAAGATCTTCAATCGGACGGTCAGCCCCAGCATTTT.

Here the CDR3 reads CAFSSGYTDTQYF. The CDR3 nucleotides read TGTGCCTTTTCTAGCGGGTACACAGATACGCAGTATTTT. The chain couples TRBV30 to TRBJ2-3; 8 bases line up with TRBD2. The CDR3 spans 13 residues. J lost 2 bases, V lost 7 bases, and 5 bases had no gene match. Germline CDR1 and CDR2: GTSNPN and SVGIG (reference sequence).

The chain joins TRBV5-6 to TRBJ2-6; D remains unclear. Deletions cut 0 bases from V and 3 bases from J, with 13 bases between. Per the germline V gene, CDR1 is SGHDT and CDR2 is YYEEEE. The CDR3 loop spans 17 amino acids. The CDR3 loop is CASSLGRLSFGANVLTF. The CDR3 bases are TGTGCCAGCAGCTTGGGAAGACTTTCTTTTGGGGCCAACGTCCTGACTTTC.

This chain links TRBV7-2 with TRBJ2-7; 7 bases align to TRBD2. Germline assignment: CDR1 SGHTA and CDR2 FQGNSA. The V and J ends lost 2 bases and 1 base, in that order; junction bases with no gene match: 2. The CDR3 spans 14 residues. The CDR3 coding sequence is TGTGCCAGCAGCTTACTAGCGGCTTCCTACGAGCAGTACTTC. Its translation is CASSLLAASYEQYF.

The rearrangement joins TRBV29-1 to TRBJ2-3; 14 positions match TRBD2. The CDR3 runs to 16 residues. The junction had 7 bases not matched to a gene; V was cut back by 6 bases and J by 2 bases. CDR1 is SQVTM and CDR2 is ANQGSEA in the germline V gene. In DNA, the CDR3 is TGCAGCGTGGCGGGACTAGCGGGGGATTACACAGATACGCAGTATTTT. Translated: CSVAGLAGDYTDTQYF.

The chain combines TRBV29-1 with TRBJ1-1; 8 bases fit TRBD1. Germline V gene lookup returns CDR1 SQVTM and CDR2 ANQGSEA. There are 14 residues in the CDR3. V lost 0 bases, J lost 2 bases, and 2 bases stayed unmatched. CDR3 loop: CSVEETGVNTEAFF. Here the CDR3 DNA reads TGCAGCGTTGAAGAGACAGGGGTCAACACTGAAGCTTTCTTT.

This clone was counted many times. The V and J genes are TRBV2 and TRBJ2-7; D unresolved. This CDR3 region has 14 residues. The ends were cut back, 6 bases at V and 0 bases at J, with 12 bases in the middle. Germline assignment: CDR1 SNHLY and CDR2 FYNNEI. CDR3 nucleotides: TGTGCCAGCAGCGCCGGGCTGAACTCCTACGAGCAGTACTTC. This sequence encodes CASSAGLNSYEQYF. Using reference TRBV2 and TRBJ2-7 for the parts outside the CDR3, the full variable domain is EPEVTQTPSHQVTQMGQEVILRCVPISNHLYFYWYRQILGQKVEFLVSFYNNEISEKSEIFDDQFSVERPDGSNFTLKIRSTKLEDSAMYFCASSAGLNSYEQYFGPGTRLTVT.

The chain joins TRBV7-2 to TRBJ1-2; D gene uncertain. The CDR3 length is 14 residues. In germline, CDR1 is SGHTA, CDR2 FQGNSA. Trimming took 3 bases from V and 4 from J, leaving 12 bases between them. CDR3 in DNA: TGTGCCAGCAGCTTCCAACAGCCCCTCTATGGCTACACCTTC. Protein: CASSFQQPLYGYTF. The full variable domain, rest sourced from reference TRBV7-2 and TRBJ1-2, is GAGVSQSPSNKVTEKGKDVELRCDPISGHTALYWYRQSLGQGLEFLIYFQGNSAPDKSGLPSDRFSAERTGGSVSTLTIQRTQQEDSAVYLCASSFQQPLYGYTFGSGTRLTVV.

The chain has TRBV4-1 and TRBJ1-5; D unclear. Trimming shortened V by 1 base and J by 10 bases, and 8 bases separated the two germline ends. The CDR3 totals 12 residues. Germline V gene lookup returns CDR1 MGHRA and CDR2 YSYEKL. CDR3 in amino acids: CASSQGGSPQHF. The CDR3 coding sequence is TGCGCCAGCAGCCAAGGGGGTTCCCCCCAGCATTTT.

The chain combines TRBV29-1 with TRBJ1-1; D remains unclear. This CDR3 region has 15 residues. The germline gives CDR1 SQVTM, CDR2 ANQGSEA. The V end was cut by 3 bases, the J end by 11 bases, with 25 bases between. CDR3 amino acids: CSVDLIGSLIGWAFF. In DNA, the CDR3 is TGCAGCGTTGATCTTATCGGCAGTCTTATTGGGTGGGCTTTCTTT.

The chain links TRBV27 to TRBJ2-1; 9 bases are shared with TRBD1. J lost 2 bases, V lost 7 bases, and 6 bases had no gene match. The CDR3 spans 15 residues. The germline V gene encodes CDR1 MNHEY and CDR2 SMNVEV (reference sequence). The CDR3 bases are TGTGCCAGCACCCTTGGGACAGGGACCTACAATGAGCAGTTCTTC. It encodes CASTLGTGTYNEQFF.

The chain is built from TRBV4-3 and TRBJ1-1, with no clear D. CDR3 length: 16 residues. V lost 0 bases and J lost 0, with 11 bases in between. Per the germline V gene, CDR1 is LGHNA and CDR2 is YSLEER. The DNA of the CDR3 is TGCGCCAGCAGCCAAGAGATTACACCGATGAACACTGAAGCTTTCTTT. It encodes CASSQEITPMNTEAFF.

V is TRBV6-5 and J is TRBJ1-2, with TRBD1 matching over 10 bases. The J segment lost 6 bases and the V segment lost 8 bases, leaving 3 bases of the junction unmatched. Germline CDR1 MNHEY, CDR2 SVGAGI. The CDR3 loop spans 12 amino acids. The CDR3 here is CASGGTGDGYTF. In DNA form, the CDR3 reads TGTGCCAGCGGAGGGACAGGGGATGGCTACACCTTC.

This clone has a handful of counts. The rearrangement links TRBV13 to TRBJ1-2; tentatively, D is TRBD1 (6 bases). Trimming pared 0 bases from V and 5 bases from J, leaving 16 bases between. Germline assignment: CDR1 PRHDT and CDR2 FYEKMQ (reference sequence). CDR3 length: 16 amino acids. The CDR3 region is CASSLGGLGTLYGYTF. In nucleotides, the CDR3 is TGTGCCAGCAGCTTAGGAGGGCTAGGGACACTTTATGGCTACACCTTC.

In this sample, this clone turned up a few times. The chain has TRBV29-1 and TRBJ1-2, with a possible D match to TRBD1 (5 bases). The ends were cut back, 7 bases at V and 10 bases at J, with 16 bases in the middle. This CDR3 is 11 amino acids long. The germline gives CDR1 SQVTM, CDR2 ANQGSEA. For the CDR3, the DNA is TGCAGCGCCGGACGGGACTTTGACTACACCTTC. Its translation is CSAGRDFDYTF.

This clone has a handful of counts. The J gene is TRBJ2-2, the V gene TRBV11-3, with D unresolved. CDR1 and CDR2 from the germline V gene are SGHNT and YENEEA. The ends were cut back, 1 base at V and 1 base at J, with 10 bases in the middle. The CDR3 is 16 amino acids. This CDR3 is CASSLAHLKNTGELFF. The CDR3 DNA reads TGTGCCAGCAGCTTAGCACACCTTAAGAACACCGGGGAGCTGTTTTTT.

This clone was detected a few times. This chain joins TRBV2 and TRBJ2-3; maybe TRBD1 (5 bases). Germline CDR1 reads SNHLY; CDR2 reads FYNNEI. Between the trimmed V and J ends, which lost 6 bases and 1 base, there was a span of 5 bases. The CDR3 runs 12 residues. Here the CDR3 reads CASRGGTDTQYF. CDR3 in DNA: TGTGCCAGCAGAGGGGGCACAGATACGCAGTATTTT.

The genes are TRBV4-3 and TRBJ1-2, with TRBD1 identical over 7 bases. The CDR3 spans 17 residues. V was clipped by 0 bases and J by 4 bases; unmatched bases: 11. CDR1 LGHNA and CDR2 YSLEER come from the germline V gene. The CDR3 DNA follows: TGCGCCAGCAGCCAAGAGTCCGGACAGGATTACGGCTATGGCTACACCTTC. Translating it yields CASSQESGQDYGYGYTF.

The rearrangement joins TRBV27 to TRBJ2-3, with D tentatively TRBD1 (6 bases). V lost 10 bases, J lost 1 base, and 12 bases lay in between. Per the germline V gene, CDR1 is MNHEY and CDR2 is SMNVEV (reference sequence). The CDR3 length is 13 residues. CDR3 protein: CATTPGGTDTQYF. The CDR3 DNA follows: TGTGCCACCACACCAGGGGGCACAGATACGCAGTATTTT.

The rearrangement joins TRBV7-9 to TRBJ2-7, with D maybe TRBD1 (5 bases). V lost 1 base, J lost 4 bases, and 11 bases lay in between. The CDR3 totals 14 residues. Germline CDR1 is SEHNR and CDR2 is FQNEAQ (reference sequence). CDR3 region: CASSLEGNRYEQYF. The CDR3 region has the DNA TGTGCCAGCAGCTTAGAGGGGAATAGATACGAGCAGTACTTC.

The chain joins TRBV4-3 to TRBJ1-1; 7 bases are shared with TRBD1. Germline assignment: CDR1 LGHNA and CDR2 YSLEER. The CDR3 is made up of 14 amino acids. V lost 0 bases and J lost 6; bases outside the gene matches: 4. CDR3 coding DNA: TGCGCCAGCAGCCAAGATTTCGGGACAGCTGAAGCTTTCTTT. Translating gives CASSQDFGTAEAFF.

J is TRBJ1-1 and V is TRBV27; D call uncertain. V lost 3 bases to trimming and J lost 7 bases, with 15 bases between them. CDR1 is MNHEY and CDR2 is SMNVEV in the germline V gene (reference sequence). The CDR3 sequence is 14 residues long. For the CDR3, the DNA is TGTGCCAGCAGTTTGAGTAAGGTGATGGGTGAAGCTTTCTTT. This gives the protein CASSLSKVMGEAFF.

The rearrangement uses TRBV5-1 and TRBJ1-1; D gene unclear. V was shortened by 7 bases and J by 2 bases, with 18 bases between the two germline ends. Germline CDR1 and CDR2: SGHRS and YFSETQ. The CDR3 contains 15 residues. As DNA, the CDR3 is TGCGCCAGCGCCCCAATCGACACCTCAAACACTGAAGCTTTCTTT. This sequence encodes CASAPIDTSNTEAFF.

The rearrangement links TRBV27 to TRBJ2-3, with 13 bases matching TRBD2. Looked up from germline, CDR1 is MNHEY and CDR2 is SMNVEV (reference sequence). The V and J ends lost 5 bases and 6 bases, in that order; junction bases with no gene match: 11. The CDR3 consists of 17 residues. The CDR3 region has the DNA TGTGCCAGCAGTGCCCGACTAGCGGGGGGCCGGGGGGATACGCAGTATTTT. This sequence encodes CASSARLAGGRGDTQYF.

The rearrangement joins TRBV30 to TRBJ2-7, with TRBD1 matching over 7 bases. CDR3 size: 15 residues. J was trimmed by 3 bases and V by 2 bases; bases with no gene match: 10. Germline V gene lookup returns CDR1 GTSNPN and CDR2 SVGIG (reference sequence). This CDR3 is CAWSLPRQGDYEQYF. For the CDR3, the DNA is TGTGCCTGGAGTCTCCCCAGGCAGGGGGACTACGAGCAGTACTTC.

The chain carries TRBV29-1 and TRBJ1-2; D remains unclear. CDR3 length equals 13 residues. The germline V gene encodes CDR1 SQVTM and CDR2 ANQGSEA. The V gene lost 2 bases and the J gene lost 7 bases, with 14 bases spanning the gap. CDR3 region: CSVEKREIGGYTF. Written as DNA, the CDR3 is TGCAGCGTTGAAAAGCGAGAGATTGGTGGCTACACCTTC.